The source of this T cell receptor beta chain is a study of cytomegalovirus exposure and HLA in healthy donors. Study conclusions and caveats: A missense variant in DCLRE1C was later tied to TCR beta V- and J-gene trimming. Looking again later, the authors saw that most CMV-associated TCR beta chains seemed HLA-restricted. Previous analysis showed most TCR beta V segments were productive about 87% or about 30% of the time.

This clone has just a few counts. No antigen is known for it. 13 Jbeta primers and 60 Vbeta primers were used for the PCR. Sequencing used immunoSEQ multiplex PCR; TCRdb keeps in-frame clones, though not all of them. The sample contains about 42,000 clones, approximately 55% of which appear only once. Healthy bone marrow donors made up the donor group. J lost 4 bases, V lost 5 bases, and 8 bases had no gene match. Germline assignment: CDR1 MGHDK and CDR2 SYGVNS. The CDR3 consists of 16 residues. This clonotype was obtained from a human donor in good health. V is TRBV25-1 and J is TRBJ2-1; 10 nucleotides line up with TRBD2. Sequencing input: PBMCs. This CDR3 is CASSRSGRYLYNEQFF. The CDR3 nucleotides read TGTGCCAGCAGTCGTAGCGGGAGGTATTTGTACAATGAGCAGTTCTTC.